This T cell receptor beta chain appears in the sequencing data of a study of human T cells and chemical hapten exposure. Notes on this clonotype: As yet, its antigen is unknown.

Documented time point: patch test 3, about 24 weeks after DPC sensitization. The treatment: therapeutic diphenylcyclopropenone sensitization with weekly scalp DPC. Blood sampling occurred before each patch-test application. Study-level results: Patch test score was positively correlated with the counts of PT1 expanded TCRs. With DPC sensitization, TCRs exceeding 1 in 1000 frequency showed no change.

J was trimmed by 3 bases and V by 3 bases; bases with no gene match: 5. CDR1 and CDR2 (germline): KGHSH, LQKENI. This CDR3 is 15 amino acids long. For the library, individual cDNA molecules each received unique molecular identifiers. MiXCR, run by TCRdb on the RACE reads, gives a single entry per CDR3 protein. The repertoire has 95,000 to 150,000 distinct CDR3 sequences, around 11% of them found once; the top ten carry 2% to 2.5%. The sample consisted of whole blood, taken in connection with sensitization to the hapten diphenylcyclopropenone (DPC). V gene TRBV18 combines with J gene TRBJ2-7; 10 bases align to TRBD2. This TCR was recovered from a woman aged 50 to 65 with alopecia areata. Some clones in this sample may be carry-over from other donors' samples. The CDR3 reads CASSPLGLADYEQYF. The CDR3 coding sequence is TGTGCCAGCTCACCCCTAGGACTAGCGGACTACGAGCAGTACTTC.